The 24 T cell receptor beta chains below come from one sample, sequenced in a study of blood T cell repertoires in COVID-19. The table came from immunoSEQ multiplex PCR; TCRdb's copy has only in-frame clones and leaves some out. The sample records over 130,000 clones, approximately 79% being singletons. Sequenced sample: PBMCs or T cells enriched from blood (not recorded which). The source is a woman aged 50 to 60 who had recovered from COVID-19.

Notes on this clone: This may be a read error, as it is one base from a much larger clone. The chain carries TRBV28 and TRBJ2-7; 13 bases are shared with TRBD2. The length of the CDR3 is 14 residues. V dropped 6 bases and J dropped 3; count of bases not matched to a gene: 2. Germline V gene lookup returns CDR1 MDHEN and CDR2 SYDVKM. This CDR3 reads CASSGTSGNYEQYF. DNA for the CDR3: TGTGCCAGCAGCGGGACTAGCGGGAACTACGAGCAGTACTTC.

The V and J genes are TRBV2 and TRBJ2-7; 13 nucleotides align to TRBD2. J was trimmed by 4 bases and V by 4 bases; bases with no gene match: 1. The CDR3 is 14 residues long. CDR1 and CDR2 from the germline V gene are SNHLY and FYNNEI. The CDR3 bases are TGTGCCAGCAGTGCGGGACTAGCGGGGTACGAGCAGTACTTC. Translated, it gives CASSAGLAGYEQYF. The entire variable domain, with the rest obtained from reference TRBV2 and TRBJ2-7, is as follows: EPEVTQTPSHQVTQMGQEVILRCVPISNHLYFYWYRQILGQKVEFLVSFYNNEISEKSEIFDDQFSVERPDGSNFTLKIRSTKLEDSAMYFCASSAGLAGYEQYFGPGTRLTVT.

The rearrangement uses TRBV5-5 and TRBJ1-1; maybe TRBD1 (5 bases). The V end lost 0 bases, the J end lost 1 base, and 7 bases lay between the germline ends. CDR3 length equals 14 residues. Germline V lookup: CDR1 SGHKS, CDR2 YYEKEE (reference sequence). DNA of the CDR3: TGTGCCAGCAGCTTGGCGGGGGGGAACACTGAAGCTTTCTTT. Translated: CASSLAGGNTEAFF. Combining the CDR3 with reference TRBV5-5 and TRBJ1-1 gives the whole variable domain DAGVTQSPTHLIKTRGQQVTLRCSPISGHKSVSWYQQVLGQGPQFIFQYYEKEERGRGNFPDRFSARQFPNYSSELNVNALLLGDSALYLCASSLAGGNTEAFFGQGTRLTVV.

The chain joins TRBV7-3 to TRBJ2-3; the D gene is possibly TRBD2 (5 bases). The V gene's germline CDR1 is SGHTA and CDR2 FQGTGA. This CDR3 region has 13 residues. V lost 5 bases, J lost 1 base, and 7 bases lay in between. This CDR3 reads CASSIGGTDTQYF. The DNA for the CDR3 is TGTGCCAGCAGCATCGGGGGCACAGATACGCAGTATTTT.

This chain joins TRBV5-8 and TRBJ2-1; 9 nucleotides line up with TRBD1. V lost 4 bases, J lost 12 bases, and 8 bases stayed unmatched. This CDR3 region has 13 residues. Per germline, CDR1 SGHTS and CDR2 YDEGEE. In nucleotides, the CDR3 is TGTGCCAGCAGCCGGACAGGGGCCTGGGGGCAGTTCTTC. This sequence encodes CASSRTGAWGQFF. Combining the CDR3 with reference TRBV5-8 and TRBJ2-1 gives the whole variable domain EAGVTQSPTHLIKTRGQQATLRCSPISGHTSVYWYQQALGLGLQFLLWYDEGEERNRGNFPPRFSGRQFPNYSSELNVNALELEDSALYLCASSRTGAWGQFFGPGTRLTVL.

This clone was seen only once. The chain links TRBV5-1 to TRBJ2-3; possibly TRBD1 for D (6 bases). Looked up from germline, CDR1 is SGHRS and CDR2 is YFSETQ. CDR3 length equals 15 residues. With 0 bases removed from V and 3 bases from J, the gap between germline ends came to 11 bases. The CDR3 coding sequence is TGCGCCAGCAGCTTGGACAGGGCTAAGACAGATACGCAGTATTTT. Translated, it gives CASSLDRAKTDTQYF. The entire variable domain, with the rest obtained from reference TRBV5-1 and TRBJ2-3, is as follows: KAGVTQTPRYLIKTRGQQVTLSCSPISGHRSVSWYQQTPGQGLQFLFEYFSETQRNKGNFPGRFSGRQFSNSRSEMNVSTLELGDSALYLCASSLDRAKTDTQYFGPGTRLTVL.

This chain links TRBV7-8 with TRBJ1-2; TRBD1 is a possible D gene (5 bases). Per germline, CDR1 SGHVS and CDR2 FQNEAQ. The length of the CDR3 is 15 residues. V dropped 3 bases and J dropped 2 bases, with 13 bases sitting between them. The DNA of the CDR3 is TGTGCCAGCAGCTTCCCCTTGCAGGGAAACTATGGCTACACCTTC. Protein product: CASSFPLQGNYGYTF. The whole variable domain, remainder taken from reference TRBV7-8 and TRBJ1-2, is GAGVSQSPRYKVAKRGQDVALRCDPISGHVSLFWYQQALGQGPEFLTYFQNEAQLDKSGLPSDRFFAERPEGSVSTLKIQRTQQEDSAVYLCASSFPLQGNYGYTFGSGTRLTVV.

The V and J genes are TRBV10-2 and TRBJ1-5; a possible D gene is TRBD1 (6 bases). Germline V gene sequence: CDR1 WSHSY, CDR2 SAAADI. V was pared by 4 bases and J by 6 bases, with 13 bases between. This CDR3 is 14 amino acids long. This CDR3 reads CASSAGGAVQPQHF. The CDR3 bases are TGCGCCAGCAGTGCGGGGGGCGCGGTTCAGCCCCAGCATTTT.

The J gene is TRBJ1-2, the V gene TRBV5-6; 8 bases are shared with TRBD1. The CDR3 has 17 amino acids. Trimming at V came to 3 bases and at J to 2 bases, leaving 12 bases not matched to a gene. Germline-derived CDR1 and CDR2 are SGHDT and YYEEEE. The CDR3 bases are TGTGCCAGCAGCTCTACTAGGACAGGGTTTACAAACTATGGCTACACCTTC. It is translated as CASSSTRTGFTNYGYTF.

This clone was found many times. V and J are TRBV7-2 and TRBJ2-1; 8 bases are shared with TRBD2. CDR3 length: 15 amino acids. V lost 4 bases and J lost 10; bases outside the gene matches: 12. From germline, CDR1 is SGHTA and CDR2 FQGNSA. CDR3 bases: TGTGCCAGCAGCTCCCGGGGTAGCGGGATTCGAGAGCAGTTCTTC. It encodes CASSSRGSGIREQFF.

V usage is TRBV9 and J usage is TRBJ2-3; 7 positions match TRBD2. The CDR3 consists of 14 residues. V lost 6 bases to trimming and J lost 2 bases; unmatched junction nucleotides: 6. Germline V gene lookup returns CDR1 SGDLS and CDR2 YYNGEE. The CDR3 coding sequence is TGTGCCAGCACGAGCGGGGAGTACACAGATACGCAGTATTTT. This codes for CASTSGEYTDTQYF.

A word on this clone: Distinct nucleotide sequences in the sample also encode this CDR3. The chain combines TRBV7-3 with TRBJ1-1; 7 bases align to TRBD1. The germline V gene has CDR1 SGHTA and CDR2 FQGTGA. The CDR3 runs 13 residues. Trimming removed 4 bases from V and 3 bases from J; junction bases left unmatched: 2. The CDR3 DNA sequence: TGTGCCAGCAGCTCGCAGGGGGACACTGAAGCTTTCTTT. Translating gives CASSSQGDTEAFF. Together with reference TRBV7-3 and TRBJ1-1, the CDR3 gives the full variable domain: GAGVSQTPSNKVTEKGKYVELRCDPISGHTALYWYRQSLGQGPEFLIYFQGTGAADDSGLPNDRFFAVRPEGSVSTLKIQRTERGDSAVYLCASSSQGDTEAFFGQGTRLTVV.

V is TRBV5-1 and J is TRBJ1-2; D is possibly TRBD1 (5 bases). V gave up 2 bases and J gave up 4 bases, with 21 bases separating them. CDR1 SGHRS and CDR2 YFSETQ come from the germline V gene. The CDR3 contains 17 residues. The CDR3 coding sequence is TGCGCCAGCAGCTTCCCCCCGGGCAGGGCGGGAACCTATGGCTACACCTTC. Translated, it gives CASSFPPGRAGTYGYTF. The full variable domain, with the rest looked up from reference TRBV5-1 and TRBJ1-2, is KAGVTQTPRYLIKTRGQQVTLSCSPISGHRSVSWYQQTPGQGLQFLFEYFSETQRNKGNFPGRFSGRQFSNSRSEMNVSTLELGDSALYLCASSFPPGRAGTYGYTFGSGTRLTVV.

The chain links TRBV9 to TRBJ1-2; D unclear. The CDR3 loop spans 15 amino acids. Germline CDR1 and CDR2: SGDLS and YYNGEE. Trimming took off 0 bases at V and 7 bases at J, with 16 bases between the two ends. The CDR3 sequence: CASSVVLGSVGGYTF. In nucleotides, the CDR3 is TGTGCCAGCAGCGTAGTATTGGGGAGTGTAGGTGGCTACACCTTC.

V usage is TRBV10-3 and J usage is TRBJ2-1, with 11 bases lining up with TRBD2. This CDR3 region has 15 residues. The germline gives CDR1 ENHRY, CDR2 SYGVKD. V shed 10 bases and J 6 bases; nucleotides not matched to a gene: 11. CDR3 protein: CATGTSGVEGNEQFF. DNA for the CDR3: TGTGCCACCGGGACTAGCGGAGTTGAGGGCAATGAGCAGTTCTTC.

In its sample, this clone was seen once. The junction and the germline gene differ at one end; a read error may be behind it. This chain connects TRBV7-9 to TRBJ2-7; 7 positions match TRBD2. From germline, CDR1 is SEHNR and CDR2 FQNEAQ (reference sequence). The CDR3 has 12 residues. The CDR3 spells CASSLGTRNRDF. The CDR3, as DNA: TGTGCCAGCAGCTTAGGGACTAGAAACCGGGACTTC.

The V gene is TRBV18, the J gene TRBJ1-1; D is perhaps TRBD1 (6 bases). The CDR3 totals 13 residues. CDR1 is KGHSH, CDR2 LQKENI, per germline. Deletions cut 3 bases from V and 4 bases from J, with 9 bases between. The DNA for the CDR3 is TGTGCCAGCTCACCCGGGGGGCTCACTGAAGCTTTCTTT. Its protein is CASSPGGLTEAFF.

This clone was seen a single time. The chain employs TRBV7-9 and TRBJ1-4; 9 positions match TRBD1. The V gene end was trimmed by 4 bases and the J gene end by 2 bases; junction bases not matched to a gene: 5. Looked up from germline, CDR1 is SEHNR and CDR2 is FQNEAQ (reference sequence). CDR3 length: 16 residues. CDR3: CASSSGTGTTNEKLFF. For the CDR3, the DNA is TGTGCCAGCAGCTCCGGGACAGGGACTACTAATGAAAAACTGTTTTTT.

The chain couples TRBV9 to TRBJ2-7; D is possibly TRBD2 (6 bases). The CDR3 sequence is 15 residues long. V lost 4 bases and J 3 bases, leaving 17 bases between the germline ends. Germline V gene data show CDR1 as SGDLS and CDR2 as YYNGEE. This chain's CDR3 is CASSPQPTSSYEQYF. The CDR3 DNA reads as TGTGCCAGCAGCCCCCAACCCACTAGCAGCTACGAGCAGTACTTC.

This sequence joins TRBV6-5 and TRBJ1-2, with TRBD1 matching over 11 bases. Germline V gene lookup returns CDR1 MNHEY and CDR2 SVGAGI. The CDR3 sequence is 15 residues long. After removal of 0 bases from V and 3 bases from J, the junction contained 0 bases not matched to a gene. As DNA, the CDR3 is TGTGCCAGCAGTTACTCGGGACAGGGGGACTATGGCTACACCTTC. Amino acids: CASSYSGQGDYGYTF.

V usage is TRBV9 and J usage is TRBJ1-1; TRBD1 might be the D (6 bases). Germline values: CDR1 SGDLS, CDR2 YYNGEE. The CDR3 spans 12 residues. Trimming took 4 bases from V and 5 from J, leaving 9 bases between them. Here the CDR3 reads CASSIQGTEAFF. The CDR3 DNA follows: TGTGCCAGCAGCATACAGGGAACTGAAGCTTTCTTT. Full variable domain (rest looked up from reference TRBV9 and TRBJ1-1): DSGVTQTPKHLITATGQRVTLRCSPRSGDLSVYWYQQSLDQGLQFLIQYYNGEERAKGNILERFSAQQFPDLHSELNLSSLELGDSALYFCASSIQGTEAFFGQGTRLTVV.

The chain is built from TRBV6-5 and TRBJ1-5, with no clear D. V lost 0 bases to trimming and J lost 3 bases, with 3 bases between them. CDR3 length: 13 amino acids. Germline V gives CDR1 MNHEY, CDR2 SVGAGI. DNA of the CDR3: TGTGCCAGCAGTTACTCGGCCAATCAGCCCCAGCATTTT. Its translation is CASSYSANQPQHF.

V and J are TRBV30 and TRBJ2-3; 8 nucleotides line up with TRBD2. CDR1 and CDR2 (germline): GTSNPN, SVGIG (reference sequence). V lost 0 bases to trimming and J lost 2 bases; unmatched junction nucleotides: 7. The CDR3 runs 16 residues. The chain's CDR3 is CAWSVSTSGYTDTQYF. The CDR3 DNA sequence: TGTGCCTGGAGTGTGAGCACTAGCGGCTACACAGATACGCAGTATTTT.

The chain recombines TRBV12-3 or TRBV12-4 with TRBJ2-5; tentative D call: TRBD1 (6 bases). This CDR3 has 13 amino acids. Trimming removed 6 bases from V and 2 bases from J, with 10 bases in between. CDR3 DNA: TGTGCCAGCAGCTCTACAGGGCAAGAGACCCAGTACTTC. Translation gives CASSSTGQETQYF.